The 20 T cell receptor beta chains in this list originate from one sample, sequenced in a study of T cell changes during pregnancy in multiple sclerosis. Profiled with immunoSEQ multiplex PCR; TCRdb holds only in-frame clones, not every one. The sample lists 75,000 to 100,000 clones; 85% to 95% were seen once. Source: peripheral blood, taken after pregnancy. All receptors derive from a female donor with multiple sclerosis, enrolled in a pregnancy study.

The chain uses TRBV6-1 and TRBJ2-2, with a possible D match to TRBD2 (7 bases). The V gene lost 1 base and the J gene lost 3 bases, with 21 bases spanning the gap. The germline V gene encodes CDR1 MNHNS and CDR2 SASEGT. The CDR3 spans 19 residues. CDR3 protein: CASSEVPLGGLMDTGELFF. The CDR3, as DNA: TGTGCCAGCAGTGAAGTCCCCTTGGGGGGGCTTATGGACACCGGGGAGCTGTTTTTT.

Only one count was recorded for this clone. The chain has TRBV5-1 and TRBJ1-1; D remains ambiguous. CDR3 size: 14 residues. CDR1 and CDR2 from the germline V gene are SGHRS and YFSETQ. V was clipped by 3 bases and J by 3 bases, with 12 bases between them. CDR3 sequence (DNA): TGCGCCAGCAGCTCGGAAACAGCCTACACTGAAGCTTTCTTT. Its translation: CASSSETAYTEAFF.

The rearrangement links TRBV4-3 to TRBJ1-1; 8 bases map to TRBD1. The CDR3 is made up of 15 amino acids. Germline CDR1 and CDR2: LGHNA and YSLEER. The V gene end was trimmed by 0 bases and the J gene end by 4 bases; junction bases not matched to a gene: 4. For the CDR3, the DNA is TGCGCCAGCAGCCAAGAGCAGGGGGCAGCCACTGAAGCTTTCTTT. Protein: CASSQEQGAATEAFF.

The chain links TRBV11-2 to TRBJ2-4; TRBD2 agrees at 7 bases. Germline V CDR1 and CDR2: SGHAT, FQNNGV. V shed 1 base and J 0 bases; nucleotides not matched to a gene: 3. CDR3 length: 16 amino acids. The CDR3 loop is CASSLVRGVAKNIQYF. The CDR3 DNA sequence: TGTGCCAGCAGCTTAGTTCGGGGGGTAGCCAAAAACATTCAGTACTTC. Supplemented by reference TRBV11-2 and TRBJ2-4, the full variable domain reads EAGVAQSPRYKIIEKRQSVAFWCNPISGHATLYWYQQILGQGPKLLIQFQNNGVVDDSQLPKDRFSAERLKGVDSTLKIQPAKLEDSAVYLCASSLVRGVAKNIQYFGAGTRLSVL.

This chain joins TRBV6-1 and TRBJ1-6, with D possibly matching TRBD1 (6 bases). Germline V gives CDR1 MNHNS, CDR2 SASEGT. The CDR3 consists of 13 residues. The ends were cut back, 2 bases at V and 9 bases at J, with 8 bases in the middle. The CDR3 nucleotides read TGTGCCAGCAGTGAACAGGGGATTTCACCCCTCCACTTT. Protein product: CASSEQGISPLHF.

This clone was observed a handful of times. The gene calls are TRBV11-2 and TRBJ1-2; no clear D. The CDR3 covers 13 residues. Germline V gene sequence: CDR1 SGHAT, CDR2 FQNNGV. V lost 3 bases and J lost 2, with 7 bases in between. The CDR3 protein is CASSLSANYGYTF. CDR3 sequence (DNA): TGTGCCAGCAGCTTGAGCGCCAACTATGGCTACACCTTC.

This clone came up a few times. This chain joins TRBV6-4 and TRBJ1-5; TRBD1 is a possible D gene (5 bases). The germline V gene has CDR1 MRHNA and CDR2 SNTAGT. V was trimmed by 3 bases and J by 0 bases, leaving 6 bases between them. This CDR3 spans 14 amino acids. The CDR3 reads CASSEGLSNQPQHF. CDR3 bases: TGTGCCAGCAGTGAGGGGCTTAGCAATCAGCCCCAGCATTTT.

V gene TRBV4-2 combines with J gene TRBJ2-6; D is uncertain. Trimming cost V 0 bases and J 0 bases, with 6 bases left between them. The germline gives CDR1 LGHNA, CDR2 YNFKEQ. The CDR3 consists of 16 residues. The CDR3 region is CASSQDVASGANVLTF. CDR3 in DNA: TGTGCCAGCAGCCAAGACGTAGCCTCTGGGGCCAACGTCCTGACTTTC.

This clone was picked up one time. The rearrangement links TRBV27 to TRBJ2-2; D perhaps matches TRBD1 (6 bases). This CDR3 has 14 amino acids. Trimming removed 6 bases at V and 5 bases at J, with 13 bases between. Germline V gene sequence: CDR1 MNHEY, CDR2 SMNVEV (reference sequence). CDR3 sequence reads: CASSPTGMTGELFF. DNA of the CDR3: TGTGCCAGCAGCCCAACAGGGATGACCGGGGAGCTGTTTTTT.

V gene TRBV27 combines with J gene TRBJ2-1, with 9 bases matching TRBD2. The CDR3 spans 14 residues. In germline, CDR1 is MNHEY, CDR2 SMNVEV (reference sequence). V gave up 2 bases and J gave up 8 bases; unmatched junction bases: 4. CDR3 coding DNA: TGTGCCAGCAGTTTAGTAGCGGGAGTGGATGAGCAGTTCTTC. It translates to CASSLVAGVDEQFF.

This clone was observed a few times. The chain couples TRBV5-1 to TRBJ2-5, with TRBD1 identical over 11 bases. There are 16 residues in the CDR3. The V segment lost 0 bases and the J segment 5 bases; nucleotides outside the gene matches: 6. The germline V gene has CDR1 SGHRS and CDR2 YFSETQ. The CDR3 DNA reads as TGCGCCAGCAGCTTGGGGGACAGGGGGATGGCGGAGACCCAGTACTTC. This codes for CASSLGDRGMAETQYF.

The chain is built from TRBV6-5 and TRBJ2-7, with 10 bases matching TRBD2. The V and J ends lost 2 bases and 0 bases, in that order; junction bases with no gene match: 1. This CDR3 has 15 amino acids. CDR1 and CDR2 (germline): MNHEY, SVGAGI. For the CDR3, the DNA is TGTGCCAGCAGTTACATAGCGGGGGGCTCCTACGAGCAGTACTTC. This translates into CASSYIAGGSYEQYF.

The rearrangement joins TRBV5-1 to TRBJ1-2; a weak D match, TRBD1 (5 bases). This CDR3 comprises 15 residues. Trimming took 4 bases from V and 8 from J, leaving 21 bases between them. Per the germline V gene, CDR1 is SGHRS and CDR2 is YFSETQ. The CDR3 reads CASSPNFVGGVGYTF. The CDR3, as DNA: TGCGCCAGCAGCCCGAATTTTGTGGGGGGTGTCGGCTACACCTTC. The whole variable domain, remainder taken from reference TRBV5-1 and TRBJ1-2, is KAGVTQTPRYLIKTRGQQVTLSCSPISGHRSVSWYQQTPGQGLQFLFEYFSETQRNKGNFPGRFSGRQFSNSRSEMNVSTLELGDSALYLCASSPNFVGGVGYTFGSGTRLTVV.

The chain uses TRBV6-5 and TRBJ1-2, with D perhaps matching TRBD1 (6 bases). Germline CDR1 reads MNHEY; CDR2 reads SVGAGI. Trimming cost V 5 bases and J 2 bases, with 9 bases left between them. The CDR3 sequence is 13 residues long. This CDR3 is CASSRDRNYGYTF. The CDR3 bases are TGTGCCAGCAGTCGAGACAGGAACTATGGCTACACCTTC.

This clone has a single count. The chain joins TRBV6-6 to TRBJ2-7; 10 bases agree with TRBD2. CDR1 and CDR2 (germline): MNHNY, SVGAGI (reference sequence). The V segment lost 6 bases and the J segment 2 bases; nucleotides outside the gene matches: 7. The CDR3 is made up of 15 amino acids. CDR3 bases: TGTGCCAGCAGACCCACTAGCGGGACGACCTACGAGCAGTACTTC. Protein sequence: CASRPTSGTTYEQYF.

The V and J genes are TRBV27 and TRBJ2-7; weak D call: TRBD1 (5 bases). V gave up 4 bases and J gave up 6 bases, with 13 bases separating them. This CDR3 has 13 amino acids. Germline-derived CDR1 and CDR2 are MNHEY and SMNVEV (reference sequence). The CDR3: CASSYHSRGEQYF. CDR3 coding DNA: TGTGCCAGCAGTTACCATAGTAGGGGCGAGCAGTACTTC.

The chain joins TRBV13 to TRBJ1-1; D remains unclear. The CDR3 consists of 14 residues. Germline lookup yields CDR1 PRHDT and CDR2 FYEKMQ (reference sequence). With 2 bases removed from V and 6 bases from J, the gap between germline ends came to 13 bases. The CDR3 DNA reads TGTGCCAGCAGCTTATTTCCGCAAACTTCTGAAGCTTTCTTT. Translation: CASSLFPQTSEAFF.

The chain links TRBV12-5 to TRBJ2-3; 7 bases fit TRBD2. The CDR3 runs 14 residues. The germline V gene encodes CDR1 LGHNT and CDR2 FRNRAP. J was trimmed by 4 bases and V by 5 bases; bases with no gene match: 6. The CDR3 sequence is CASGPAGRADTQYF. The CDR3, as DNA: TGTGCTAGTGGTCCAGCGGGGAGGGCAGATACGCAGTATTTT.

This chain joins TRBV5-1 and TRBJ2-5; D ambiguous. From germline, CDR1 is SGHRS and CDR2 YFSETQ. V gave up 2 bases and J gave up 1 base, with 6 bases separating them. This CDR3 has 13 amino acids. In nucleotides, the CDR3 is TGCGCCAGCAGCTTCGCGCCCCAAGAGACCCAGTACTTC. This encodes CASSFAPQETQYF.

V is TRBV2 and J is TRBJ1-2, with D maybe TRBD1 (6 bases). Looked up from germline, CDR1 is SNHLY and CDR2 is FYNNEI. CDR3 length: 13 amino acids. V was clipped by 4 bases and J by 0 bases, with 6 bases between them. CDR3 DNA: TGTGCCAGCAGTGCAGGGGCTAACTATGGCTACACCTTC. Translation: CASSAGANYGYTF.